This T cell receptor (beta chain) was obtained from a study of T cell responses to AZD1222 COVID-19 vaccine. CDR3 length: 12 residues. The V gene lost 2 bases and the J gene lost 6 bases, with 7 bases spanning the gap. Germline lookup yields CDR1 ENHRY and CDR2 SYGVKD. General study findings and limits: Baseline seropositives among AZD1222 recipients totaled only six or seven. CD4 TCRs linked to vaccination spanned spike, dominating at 160-218 and 743-854. Epitopes outside B.1.351 and B.1.1.7 mutated regions reportedly drew nearly half of spike TCRs.

This table comes from immunoSEQ multiplex PCR, and its TCRdb copy is limited to in-frame clones, with some not included. The sample contains around 50,000 clones, around 86% of which appear only once. In the case of this clone: Its specificity is not known.

The rearrangement joins TRBV10-3 to TRBJ1-2; D is undetermined. The TCR sequence derives from an adult in good health. Source: peripheral blood, taken on day 0 of AZD1222 vaccination. CDR3 bases: TGTGCCATCAGTGAGAAGGTGGATGGCTACACCTTC. This gives the protein CAISEKVDGYTF.